This TCR beta chain emerged from a study of neurological immune-mediated disorders. General study findings and limits: HTLV-1-associated myelopathy displayed the greatest TCR clonal expansion, and multiple sclerosis exhibited the smallest, lower than that of healthy controls. No expanded-clone CDR3 amino acid sequence recurred across subjects, suggesting private TCR-beta repertoires.

Time point indicated: longitudinal time-point 2. Unsorted libraries were generated from 2 million PBMCs held at -80 degrees C. 5'RACE with 10-nucleotide random UMIs produced the cDNA. A single record per CDR3 protein comes from TCRdb applying MiXCR to the 5' RACE reads. The data contain about 90,000 distinct CDR3 sequences, roughly 13% of them singletons. This clonotype was seen at least ten times. Its target is not known. Trimming left V 3 bases short and J 4 bases short, with 17 bases between. Germline values: CDR1 SGHRS, CDR2 YFSETQ. This CDR3 spans 15 amino acids. The sequence derives from a female donor with HTLV-1-associated myelopathy (HAM/TSP). The chain links TRBV5-1 to TRBJ2-7, with D perhaps TRBD1 or TRBD2 (5 bases each). Sequenced sample: PBMCs. CDR3 residues: CASSWQGVGVYEQYF. The CDR3 DNA follows: TGCGCCAGCAGCTGGCAGGGCGTCGGGGTGTACGAGCAGTACTTC.